This T cell receptor (beta chain) derives from a study of somatic mutations in cytotoxic T cells in rheumatoid arthritis. Profiled with immunoSEQ multiplex PCR; TCRdb holds only in-frame clones, not every one. The repertoire holds about 11,000 clones, with roughly 70% as singletons. Trimming cost V 1 base and J 6 bases, with 6 bases left between them. Germline CDR1 is MNHNY and CDR2 is SVGAGI (reference sequence). This CDR3 contains 12 residues. This chain joins TRBV6-6 and TRBJ1-2; D not resolved. The TCR comes from a man between 65 and 79 years old in good health. Sequenced: CD8+ T cells sorted from blood. The CDR3 DNA sequence: TGTGCCAGCAGTTACTTCGAGGATGGCTACACCTTC. Translated: CASSYFEDGYTF.